This T cell receptor beta chain was sequenced during a study of blood T cells in healthy people across ages. For the study at large: In model experiments, template switching was able to capture about one barcoded beta molecule for every two T cells that were present. Overall study findings and caveats: Older age coincided with a roughly linear decline in TCR beta diversity per million T cells.

Next came a second PCR, run for about 7 to 11 cycles, which used a sample-barcoded 5' primer along with a J-beta primer mix. Each cDNA molecule, via a template-switch adaptor with 12 random nucleotides, was tagged. MiXCR was run by TCRdb on the 5' RACE reads, yielding one entry per CDR3 protein. The sample includes more than 650,000 distinct CDR3 sequences, about a fifth of them seen just once. This clonotype was counted at least ten times. Its antigen is not known. Germline CDR1 and CDR2: DFQATT and SNEGSKA (reference sequence). The CDR3 covers 10 residues. Deletions cut 7 bases from V and 4 bases from J, with 7 bases between. PBMCs numbering at least 6.5 million were isolated per sample.

The sample taken for sequencing was blood. The V and J genes are TRBV20-1 and TRBJ2-5; D uncertain. The sequence was collected from an older man in good health. CDR3 region: CSVPSETQYF. The CDR3 nucleotides are TGCAGTGTGCCTTCAGAGACCCAGTACTTC.